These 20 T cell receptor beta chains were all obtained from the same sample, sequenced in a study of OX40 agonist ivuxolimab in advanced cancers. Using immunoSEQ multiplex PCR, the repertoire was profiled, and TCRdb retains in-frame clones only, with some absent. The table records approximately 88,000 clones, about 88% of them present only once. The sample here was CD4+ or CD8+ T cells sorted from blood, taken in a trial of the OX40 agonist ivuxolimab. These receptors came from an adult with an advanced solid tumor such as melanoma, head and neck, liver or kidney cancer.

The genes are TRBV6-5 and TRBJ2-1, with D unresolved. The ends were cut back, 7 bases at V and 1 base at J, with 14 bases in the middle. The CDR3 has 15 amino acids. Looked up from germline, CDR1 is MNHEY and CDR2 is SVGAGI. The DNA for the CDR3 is TGTGCCAGCACTCCGGGCGGTGGGTCCTACAATGAGCAGTTCTTC. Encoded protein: CASTPGGGSYNEQFF.

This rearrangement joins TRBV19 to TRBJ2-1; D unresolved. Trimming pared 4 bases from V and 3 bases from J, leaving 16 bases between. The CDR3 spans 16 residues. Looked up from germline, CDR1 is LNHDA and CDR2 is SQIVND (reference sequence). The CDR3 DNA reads TGTGCCAGTAGTACCCCGGTCCGGGCGAGCTACAATGAGCAGTTCTTC. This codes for CASSTPVRASYNEQFF.

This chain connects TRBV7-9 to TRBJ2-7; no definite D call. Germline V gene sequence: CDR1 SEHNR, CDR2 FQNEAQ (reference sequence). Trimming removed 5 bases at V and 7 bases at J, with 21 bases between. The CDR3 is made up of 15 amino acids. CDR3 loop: CASSPLRTPTREQYF. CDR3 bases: TGTGCCAGCAGCCCCCTTCGGACCCCAACGCGGGAGCAGTACTTC.

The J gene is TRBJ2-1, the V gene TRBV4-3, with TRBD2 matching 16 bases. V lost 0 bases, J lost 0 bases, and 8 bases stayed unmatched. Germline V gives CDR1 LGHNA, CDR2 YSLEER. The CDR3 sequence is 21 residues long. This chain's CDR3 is CASSQDWRGLAGGRSYNEQFF. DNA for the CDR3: TGCGCCAGCAGCCAAGATTGGAGGGGACTAGCGGGGGGGCGCTCCTACAATGAGCAGTTCTTC.

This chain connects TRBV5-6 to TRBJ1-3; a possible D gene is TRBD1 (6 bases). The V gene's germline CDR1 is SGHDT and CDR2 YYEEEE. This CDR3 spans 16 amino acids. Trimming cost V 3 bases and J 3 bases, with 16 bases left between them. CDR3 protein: CASSYRGPSGGNTIYF. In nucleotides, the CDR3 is TGTGCCAGCAGCTATCGGGGGCCCTCCGGTGGAAACACCATATATTTT.

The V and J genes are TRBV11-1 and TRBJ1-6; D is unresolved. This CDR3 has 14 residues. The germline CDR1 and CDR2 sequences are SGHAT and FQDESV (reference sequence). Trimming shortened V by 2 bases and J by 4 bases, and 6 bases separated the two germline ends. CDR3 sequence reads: CASSLRRYNSPLHF. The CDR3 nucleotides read TGTGCCAGCAGCTTAAGACGGTATAATTCACCCCTCCACTTT.

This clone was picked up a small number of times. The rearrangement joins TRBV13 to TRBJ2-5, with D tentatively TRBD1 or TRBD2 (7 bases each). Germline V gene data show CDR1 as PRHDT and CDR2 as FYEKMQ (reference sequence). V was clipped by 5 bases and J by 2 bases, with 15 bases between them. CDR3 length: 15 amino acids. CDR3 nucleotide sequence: TGTGCCAGCAGCCAACCCCAGGGGGGGCAAGAGACCCAGTACTTC. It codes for CASSQPQGGQETQYF. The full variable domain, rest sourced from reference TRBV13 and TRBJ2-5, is AAGVIQSPRHLIKEKRETATLKCYPIPRHDTVYWYQQGPGQDPQFLISFYEKMQSDKGSIPDRFSAQQFSDYHSELNMSSLELGDSALYFCASSQPQGGQETQYFGPGTRLLVL.

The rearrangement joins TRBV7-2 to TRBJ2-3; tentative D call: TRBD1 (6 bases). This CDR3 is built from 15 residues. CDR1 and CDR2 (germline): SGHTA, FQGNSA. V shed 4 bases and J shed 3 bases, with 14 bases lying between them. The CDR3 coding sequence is TGTGCCAGCAGCTACTTACAGGGTAGGACAGATACGCAGTATTTT. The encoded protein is CASSYLQGRTDTQYF.

CDR3 nucleotides: TGTGCCAGCAGTGTCTACATTTGGAATGGCTACACCTTC. This sequence encodes CASSVYIWNGYTF. V usage is TRBV6-1 and J usage is TRBJ1-2, with D uncertain. Trimming shortened V by 4 bases and J by 6 bases, and 12 bases separated the two germline ends. The CDR3 runs 13 residues. CDR1 and CDR2 (germline): MNHNS, SASEGT.

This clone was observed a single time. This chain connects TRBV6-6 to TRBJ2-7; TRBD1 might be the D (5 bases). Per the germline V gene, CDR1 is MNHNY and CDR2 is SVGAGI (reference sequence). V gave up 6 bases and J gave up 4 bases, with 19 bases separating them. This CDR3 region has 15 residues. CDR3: CASREGAGPPYEQYF. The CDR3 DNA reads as TGTGCCAGCAGAGAAGGGGCTGGGCCGCCATACGAGCAGTACTTC.

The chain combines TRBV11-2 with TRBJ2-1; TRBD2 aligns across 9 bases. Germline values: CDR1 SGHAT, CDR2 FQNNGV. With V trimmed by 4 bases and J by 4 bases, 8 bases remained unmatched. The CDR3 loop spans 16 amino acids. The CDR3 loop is CASSSGGAGGYNEQFF. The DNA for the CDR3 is TGTGCCAGCAGCTCAGGAGGAGCGGGGGGTTACAATGAGCAGTTCTTC.

The DNA of the CDR3 is TGTGCCAGCAGCAAAGGCGCGGGACAGTCGGACACCGGGGAGCTGTTTTTT. It encodes CASSKGAGQSDTGELFF. The chain couples TRBV21-1 to TRBJ2-2; TRBD1 is taken as the D call from the table, unchecked against the DNA. TRBV21-1 is flagged as a pseudogene. The length of the CDR3 is 17 residues.

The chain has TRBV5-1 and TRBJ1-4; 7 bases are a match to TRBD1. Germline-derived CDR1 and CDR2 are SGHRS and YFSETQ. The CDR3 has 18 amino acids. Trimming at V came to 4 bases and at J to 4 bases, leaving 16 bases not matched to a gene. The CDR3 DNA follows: TGCGCCAGCAGCCGCTACCCGTCCGCAGGGGGGCTTAATGAAAAACTGTTTTTT. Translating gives CASSRYPSAGGLNEKLFF.

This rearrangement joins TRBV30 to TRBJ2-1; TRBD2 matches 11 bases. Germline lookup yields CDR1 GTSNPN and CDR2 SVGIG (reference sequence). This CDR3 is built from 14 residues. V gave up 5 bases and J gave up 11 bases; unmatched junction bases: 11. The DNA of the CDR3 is TGTGCCTGGCTCCTGCCGGGGACTAGCGGCCAGCAGTTCTTC. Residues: CAWLLPGTSGQQFF.

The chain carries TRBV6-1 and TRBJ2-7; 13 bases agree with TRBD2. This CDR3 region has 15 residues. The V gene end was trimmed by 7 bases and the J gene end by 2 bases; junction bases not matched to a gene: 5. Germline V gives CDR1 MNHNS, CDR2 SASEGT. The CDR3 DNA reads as TGTGCCAGCACCCCACTAGCGGGGGGGACCTACGAGCAGTACTTC. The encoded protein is CASTPLAGGTYEQYF.

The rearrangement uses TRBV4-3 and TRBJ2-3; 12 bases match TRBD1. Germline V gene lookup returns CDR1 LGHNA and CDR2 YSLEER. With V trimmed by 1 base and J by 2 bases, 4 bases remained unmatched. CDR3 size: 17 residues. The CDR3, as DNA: TGCGCCAGCAGCCAAGGCACGGGACAGGGGGCCACAGATACGCAGTATTTT. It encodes CASSQGTGQGATDTQYF.

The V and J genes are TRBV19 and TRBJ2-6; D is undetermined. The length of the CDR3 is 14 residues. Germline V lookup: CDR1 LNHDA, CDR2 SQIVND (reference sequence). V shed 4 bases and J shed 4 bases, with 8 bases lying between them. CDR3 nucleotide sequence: TGTGCCAGTAGTACCCCGGGCGGGGCCAACGTCCTGACTTTC. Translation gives CASSTPGGANVLTF.

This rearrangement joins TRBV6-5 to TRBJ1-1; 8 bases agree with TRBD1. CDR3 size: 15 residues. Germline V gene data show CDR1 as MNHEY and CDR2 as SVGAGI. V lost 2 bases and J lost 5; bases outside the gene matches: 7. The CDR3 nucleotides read TGTGCCAGCAGTTACACTAACAGGGGGGCGACTGAAGCTTTCTTT. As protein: CASSYTNRGATEAFF.

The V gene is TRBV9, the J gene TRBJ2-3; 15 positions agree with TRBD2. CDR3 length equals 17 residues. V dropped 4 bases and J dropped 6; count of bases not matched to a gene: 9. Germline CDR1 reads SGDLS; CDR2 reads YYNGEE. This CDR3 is CASSTWTSGGASDTQYF. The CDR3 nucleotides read TGTGCCAGCAGCACTTGGACTAGCGGGGGGGCCTCCGATACGCAGTATTTT.

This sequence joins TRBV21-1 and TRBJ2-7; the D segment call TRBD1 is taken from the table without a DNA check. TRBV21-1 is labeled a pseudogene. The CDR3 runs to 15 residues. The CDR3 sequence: CASSKVGQLIYEQYF. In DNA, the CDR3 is TGTGCCAGCAGCAAAGTGGGACAGCTGATCTACGAGCAGTACTTC.